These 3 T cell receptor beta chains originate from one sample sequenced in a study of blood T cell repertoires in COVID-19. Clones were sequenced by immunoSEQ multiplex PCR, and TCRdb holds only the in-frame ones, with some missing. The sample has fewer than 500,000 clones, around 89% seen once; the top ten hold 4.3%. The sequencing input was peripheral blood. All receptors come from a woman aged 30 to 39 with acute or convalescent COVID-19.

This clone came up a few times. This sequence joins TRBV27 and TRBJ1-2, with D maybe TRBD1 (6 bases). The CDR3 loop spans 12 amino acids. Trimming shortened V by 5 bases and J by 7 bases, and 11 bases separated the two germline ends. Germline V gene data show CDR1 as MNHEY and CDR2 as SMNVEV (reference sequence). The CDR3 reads CASSLQGSGYTF. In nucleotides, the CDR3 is TGTGCCAGCAGTCTACAGGGATCTGGCTACACCTTC.

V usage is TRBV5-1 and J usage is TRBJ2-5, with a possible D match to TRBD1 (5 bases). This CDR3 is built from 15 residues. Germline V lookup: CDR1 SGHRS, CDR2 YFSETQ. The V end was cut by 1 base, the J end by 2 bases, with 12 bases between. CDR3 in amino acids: CASSLWGVGQETQYF. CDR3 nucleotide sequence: TGCGCCAGCAGCTTGTGGGGCGTGGGGCAAGAGACCCAGTACTTC.

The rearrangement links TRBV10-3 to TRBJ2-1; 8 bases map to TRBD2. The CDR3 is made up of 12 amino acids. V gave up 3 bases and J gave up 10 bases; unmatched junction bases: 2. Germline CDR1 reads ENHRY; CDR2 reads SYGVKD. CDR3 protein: CAISDGGAEQFF. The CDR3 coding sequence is TGTGCCATCAGTGACGGGGGGGCGGAGCAGTTCTTC.